The 6 T cell receptor beta chains below come from one sample, sequenced in a study of cytomegalovirus exposure and HLA in healthy donors. Researchers ran the PCR with 60 Vbeta and 13 Jbeta primers. This table comes from immunoSEQ multiplex PCR, and its TCRdb copy is limited to in-frame clones, with some not included. The data include some 140,000 clones; the top ten clones carry approximately 1.9%. Input material: PBMCs. These TCRs come from a woman between 55 and 75 years old in good health and CMV-seronegative.

This chain joins TRBV13 and TRBJ2-7; 8 nucleotides line up with TRBD1. J was trimmed by 2 bases and V by 6 bases; bases with no gene match: 9. The germline gives CDR1 PRHDT, CDR2 FYEKMQ (reference sequence). This CDR3 has 15 amino acids. The CDR3, as DNA: TGTGCCAGCAGAAAAACGGACAGGGAAACCTACGAGCAGTACTTC. Translating gives CASRKTDRETYEQYF.

This chain uses TRBV18 with TRBJ2-5; D perhaps matches TRBD1 (6 bases). The J call is doubtful: the DNA matches TRBJ2-7 better. Per the germline V gene, CDR1 is KGHSH and CDR2 is LQKENI. The CDR3 runs 18 residues. The CDR3 is CASSPPGQGKGVLNEQYF. CDR3 nucleotides: TGTGCCAGCTCACCACCGGGGCAGGGGAAAGGGGTTTTAAACGAGCAGTACTTC.

This sequence joins TRBV29-1 and TRBJ1-4; TRBD1 matches at 10 bases. CDR1 and CDR2 (germline): SQVTM, ANQGSEA. V trimming: 3 bases; J trimming: 5 bases; junction bases outside the gene matches: 0. This CDR3 spans 13 amino acids. This CDR3 is CSVETGGNEKLFF. The CDR3 DNA reads TGCAGCGTTGAGACAGGGGGCAATGAAAAACTGTTTTTT.

The chain is built from TRBV18 and TRBJ2-1, with D possibly being TRBD2 (6 bases). Per the germline V gene, CDR1 is KGHSH and CDR2 is LQKENI. CDR3 length: 15 amino acids. With 0 bases removed from V and 6 bases from J, the gap between germline ends came to 12 bases. The CDR3 DNA sequence: TGTGCCAGCTCACCACCGGGACTTACGGGCAATGAGCAGTTCTTC. This codes for CASSPPGLTGNEQFF.

The chain has TRBV18 and TRBJ1-2; 12 bases map to TRBD1. J lost 6 bases, V lost 3 bases, and 5 bases had no gene match. Germline CDR1 KGHSH, CDR2 LQKENI. The CDR3 length is 15 residues. CDR3: CASSPWDRGLDGYTF. Here the CDR3 DNA reads TGTGCCAGCTCACCCTGGGACAGGGGGCTTGATGGCTACACCTTC.

The rearrangement links TRBV5-4 to TRBJ2-2; 7 nucleotides line up with TRBD1. V was clipped by 5 bases and J by 4 bases; unmatched bases: 8. The CDR3 runs 15 residues. Germline CDR1 SGHNT, CDR2 YYREEE (reference sequence). The CDR3 coding sequence is TGTGCCAGCAGGACGACAGGGACGGGCACCGGGGAGCTGTTTTTT. The encoded protein is CASRTTGTGTGELFF.